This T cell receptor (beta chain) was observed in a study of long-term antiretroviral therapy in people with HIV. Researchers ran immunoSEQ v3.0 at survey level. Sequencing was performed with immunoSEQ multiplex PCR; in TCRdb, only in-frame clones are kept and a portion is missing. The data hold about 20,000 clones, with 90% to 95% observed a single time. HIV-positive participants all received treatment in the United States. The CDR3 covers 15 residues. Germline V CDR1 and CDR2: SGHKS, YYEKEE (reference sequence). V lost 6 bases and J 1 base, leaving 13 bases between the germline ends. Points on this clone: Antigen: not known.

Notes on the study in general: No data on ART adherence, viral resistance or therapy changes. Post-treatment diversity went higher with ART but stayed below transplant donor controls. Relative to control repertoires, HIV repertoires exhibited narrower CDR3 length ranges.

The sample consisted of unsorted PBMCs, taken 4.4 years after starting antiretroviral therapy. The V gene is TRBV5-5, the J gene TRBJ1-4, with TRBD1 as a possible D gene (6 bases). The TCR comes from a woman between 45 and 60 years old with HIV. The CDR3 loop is CASKAGARTNEKLFF. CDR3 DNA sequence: TGTGCCAGCAAGGCAGGGGCACGAACTAATGAAAAACTGTTTTTT. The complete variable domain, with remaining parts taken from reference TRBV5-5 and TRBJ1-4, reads DAGVTQSPTHLIKTRGQQVTLRCSPISGHKSVSWYQQVLGQGPQFIFQYYEKEERGRGNFPDRFSARQFPNYSSELNVNALLLGDSALYLCASKAGARTNEKLFFGSGTQLSVL.